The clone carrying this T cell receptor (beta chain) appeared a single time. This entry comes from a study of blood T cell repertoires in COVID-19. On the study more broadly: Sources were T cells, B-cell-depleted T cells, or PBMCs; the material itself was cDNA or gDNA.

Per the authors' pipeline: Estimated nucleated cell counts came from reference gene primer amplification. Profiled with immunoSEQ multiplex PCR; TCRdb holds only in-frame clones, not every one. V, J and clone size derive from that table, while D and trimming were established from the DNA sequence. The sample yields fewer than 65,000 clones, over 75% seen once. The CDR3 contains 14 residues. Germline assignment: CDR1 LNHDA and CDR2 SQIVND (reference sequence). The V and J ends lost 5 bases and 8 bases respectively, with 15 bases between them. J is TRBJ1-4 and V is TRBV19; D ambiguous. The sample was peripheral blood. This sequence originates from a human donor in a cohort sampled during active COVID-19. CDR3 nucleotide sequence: TGTGCCAGTAGTCGTGGCCGGGGTTACGAAAAACTGTTTTTT. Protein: CASSRGRGYEKLFF.